The T cell receptor (beta chain) described here comes from a study of vaccination and CD4 T cells after COVID-19. Background on the study: Two of the convalescents were Hispanic, and the group consisted of six males and four females.

The treatment denotes: roughly nine-day PBMC culture with coronavirus spike peptide pools or control peptides (ViraFEST assay). Cultured CD4+ T-cell DNA underwent Oncomine TCR Beta short-read sequencing. TCRdb recomputed calls from the PCR reads with MiXCR, one row per CDR3 protein. The data show 8,000 to 8,500 distinct CDR3 sequences, roughly half seen once. To note about this clonotype: Its antigen is unidentified.

Study outcomes and limitations: Researchers report that a median approximately 85% of reactive clones in convalescent patients surfaced only post-vaccination. Convalescent patients studied were relatively few, and early post-infection timepoints were absent.

CDR3 length: 12 residues. Germline CDR1 is LGHNA and CDR2 is YSLEER. Trimming pared 2 bases from V and 7 bases from J, leaving 5 bases between. The origin of this receptor is a human donor who had recovered from COVID-19. This chain joins TRBV4-3 and TRBJ2-2; unclear D gene. The specimen was CD4+ T cells from blood, cultured in vitro. CDR3 in DNA: TGCGCCAGCAGCCAAACGGTCGGGGAGCTGTTTTTT. As protein: CASSQTVGELFF.